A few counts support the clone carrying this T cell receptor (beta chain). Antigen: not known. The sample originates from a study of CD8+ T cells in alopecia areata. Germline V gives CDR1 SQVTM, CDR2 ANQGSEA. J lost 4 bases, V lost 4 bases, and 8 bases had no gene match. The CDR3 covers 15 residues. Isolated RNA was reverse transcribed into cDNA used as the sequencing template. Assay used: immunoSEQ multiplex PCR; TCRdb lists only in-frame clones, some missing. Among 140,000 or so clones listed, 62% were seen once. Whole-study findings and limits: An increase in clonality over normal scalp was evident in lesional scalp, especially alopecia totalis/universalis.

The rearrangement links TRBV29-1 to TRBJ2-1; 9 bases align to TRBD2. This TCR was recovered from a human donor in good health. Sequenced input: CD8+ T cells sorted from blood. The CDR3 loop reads CSVVGREGLYNEQFF. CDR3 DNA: TGCAGCGTTGTAGGGCGGGAGGGCCTTTACAATGAGCAGTTCTTC.